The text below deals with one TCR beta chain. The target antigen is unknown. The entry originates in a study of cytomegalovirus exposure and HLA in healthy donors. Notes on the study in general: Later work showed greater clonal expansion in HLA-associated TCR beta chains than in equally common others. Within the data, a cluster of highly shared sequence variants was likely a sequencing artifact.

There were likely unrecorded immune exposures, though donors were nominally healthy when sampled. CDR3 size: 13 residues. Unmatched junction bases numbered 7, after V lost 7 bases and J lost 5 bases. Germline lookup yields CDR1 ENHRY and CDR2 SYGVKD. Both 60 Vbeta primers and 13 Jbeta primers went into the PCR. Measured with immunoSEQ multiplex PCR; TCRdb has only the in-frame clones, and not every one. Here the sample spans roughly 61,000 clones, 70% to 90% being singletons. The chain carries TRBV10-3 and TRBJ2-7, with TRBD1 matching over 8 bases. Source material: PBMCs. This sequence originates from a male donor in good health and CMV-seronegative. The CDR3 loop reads CAINDRGFNEQYF. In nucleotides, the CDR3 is TGTGCCATCAACGACAGGGGTTTCAACGAGCAGTACTTC.